Listed below are T cell receptor beta chains from one sample, sequenced in a study of regulatory T cells in long-lasting Graves disease. TCRdb reprocessed the multiplex PCR reads via MiXCR and lists one record per CDR3 protein. The sample gives 350,000 to 400,000 distinct CDR3 sequences, around a sixth of which show up once; about 24% is in the top ten. The sample consisted of peripheral blood mononuclear cells (PBMCs), taken at new diagnosis, from a patient treated with antithyroid drugs. These receptors were obtained from a female donor with Graves disease. Both conserved end residues are trimmed from each CDR3. The order of the fields is V gene, clone size, J gene, CDR3 protein. Expanded clones are given a class, and other clones once, few, many or no size at all.

TRBV10-3	many	TRBJ2-5	ATQIAGDRQTQY
TRBV20-1	many	TRBJ1-1	SATGQGDTEAF
TRBV28	many	TRBJ1-5	ASSLFQDQPQH
TRBV28	many	TRBJ2-5	ASSLSGRETQY
TRBV29-1	NA	TRBJ2-3	SVVPSGLRTDTQY
TRBV11-2	many	TRBJ2-2	ASSLGLGGELF
TRBV20-1	many	TRBJ2-3	SASPTEGLVVDTQY
TRBV30	many	TRBJ1-4	AWSVGTGPEKLF
TRBV18	few	TRBJ2-1	ASSPLGPGYYNEQF
TRBV12-3/TRBV12-4	few	TRBJ2-2	ASRPPLPAGELF
TRBV7-9	many	TRBJ2-4	ASSPEEGAGDIQY
TRBV5-4	NA	TRBJ2-2	ASSQDRQNTGELF
TRBV10-2	few	TRBJ1-4	ASRGYSEKLF
TRBV9	many	TRBJ1-1	ASSVGNPMNTEAF
TRBV5-1	NA	TRBJ1-6	ASSSGDGNNSPLH
TRBV10-2	many	TRBJ2-1	ASSEMGTSDYNEQF
TRBV15	few	TRBJ2-2	ATSGIKNGELF
TRBV28	many	TRBJ1-5	ASNPGGHSNQPQH
TRBV6-1	many	TRBJ2-3	ASSLIGGLAGGPNTDTQY
TRBV5-1	many	TRBJ2-5	ASSFRQGVETQY
TRBV5-1	NA	TRBJ2-5	ASSWGTSGNQETQY
TRBV6-1	many	TRBJ2-3	ASNPSGRGTDTQY
TRBV7-9	many	NA	ASSLGVLKTQY
TRBV12-3/TRBV12-4	many	TRBJ2-3	ASSSIGRTDTQY
TRBV7-8	NA	TRBJ2-7	ASSLKPAGVVEQY
TRBV19	many	TRBJ2-5	ASRRRQGVETQY
TRBV27	many	TRBJ2-2	ASSFVGTGFTGELF
TRBV29-1	NA	TRBJ2-7	SVEEGGRYEQY
TRBV9	NA	TRBJ2-2	ASTLKRPSEVTNTGELF
TRBV4-1	few	TRBJ1-2	ASSQVLAQFRIRDT
TRBV12-3/TRBV12-4	many	TRBJ1-1	ASSFIGGRGKNTEAF
TRBV9	many	TRBJ1-4	ASSGGWANEKLF
TRBV5-1	many	TRBJ1-4	ASSLGLNEKLF
TRBV3-1	NA	TRBJ2-5	ASSQRGTGGETQY
TRBV4-3	many	TRBJ1-2	ASSQDTDSNYGYT
TRBV5-1	many	TRBJ2-1	ASSLDRGWYEQF
TRBV4-1	many	TRBJ1-1	ASSQVEGRAEAF
TRBV9	NA	TRBJ1-6	ASSRGTGASPLH
TRBV11-2	few	TRBJ2-3	ASSPASGSGDAQY
TRBV6-2/TRBV6-3	many	TRBJ2-1	ASSIETPSSYNEQF
TRBV6-1	many	TRBJ1-2	ASSGWDRGASNYGYT
TRBV2	many	TRBJ2-5	ASSERRAELHQETQY
TRBV19	many	TRBJ1-5	ASSLITPENQPQH
TRBV2	many	TRBJ2-3	ASSEDGGSTDTQY
TRBV28	few	TRBJ1-6	ASSFAVLNSPLH
TRBV6-9	NA	TRBJ2-1	ASSYVAGLYNEQF
TRBV12-3/TRBV12-4	many	TRBJ2-2	ASRGDRGRRNTGELF
TRBV20-1	many	TRBJ2-1	SASPGLYNEQF
TRBV7-3	many	TRBJ2-2	ASSPAGGGIAGELF
TRBV20-1	NA	TRBJ2-5	SVEREGLFGETQY
TRBV5-1	NA	TRBJ2-2	ASTGGPYGELF
TRBV6-1	many	TRBJ1-5	ASSEVWGQPQH
TRBV7-8	many	TRBJ1-5	ASSFSQDGPQH
TRBV18	NA	TRBJ2-4	ASSPRKGAKNIQY
TRBV5-1	few	TRBJ1-4	ASSLGAGAQEKLF
TRBV28	many	TRBJ1-1	ASRLQGRAEAF
TRBV24-1	few	TRBJ2-3	ATGDPSGTDTQY
TRBV20-1	many	TRBJ2-1	SASYRAGPKQF
TRBV19	NA	TRBJ1-1	ASKLSSGATEAF
TRBV29-1	many	TRBJ2-1	SVAWGHGYNEQF